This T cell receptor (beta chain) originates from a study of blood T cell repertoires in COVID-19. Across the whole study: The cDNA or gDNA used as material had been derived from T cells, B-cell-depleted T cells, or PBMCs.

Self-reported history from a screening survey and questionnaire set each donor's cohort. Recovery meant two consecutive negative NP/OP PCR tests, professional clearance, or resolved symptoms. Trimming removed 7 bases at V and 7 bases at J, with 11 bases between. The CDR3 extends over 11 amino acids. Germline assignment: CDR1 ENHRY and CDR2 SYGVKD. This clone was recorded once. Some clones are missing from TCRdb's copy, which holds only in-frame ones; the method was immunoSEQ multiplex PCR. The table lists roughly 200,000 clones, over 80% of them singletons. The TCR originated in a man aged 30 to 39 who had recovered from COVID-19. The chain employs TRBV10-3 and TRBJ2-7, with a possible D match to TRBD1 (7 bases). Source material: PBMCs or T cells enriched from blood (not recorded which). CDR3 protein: CAITQGGEQYF. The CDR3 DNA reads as TGTGCCATCACTCAGGGGGGAGAGCAGTACTTC.